This T cell receptor (beta chain) was identified during a study of radiation and T cells in renal cell carcinoma. Study details: Nephrectomy followed 15 Gy stereotactic body radiation by 4 weeks.

As for time point: baseline pretreatment blood. Treatment defined: 15 Gy SBRT to primary tumor, nephrectomy 4 weeks later. Details on this clone: Antigen unknown.

Study-wide findings and caveats: Top tumor clonotypes rose in blood 2 weeks post-radiation, then contracted.

Generated by immunoSEQ multiplex PCR, the TCRdb table keeps only in-frame clones and is missing some. The repertoire includes 120,000 to 150,000 clones, approximately 82% of them detected once, and around a quarter sits in the top ten. CDR1 and CDR2 (germline): MGHDK, SYGVNS. The CDR3 extends over 14 amino acids. V gave up 2 bases and J gave up 6 bases; unmatched junction bases: 5. The source material was blood, sampled from a patient whose treatment included radiotherapy and nephrectomy. This clonotype was obtained from a woman aged 50 to 65 with renal cell carcinoma. The genes are TRBV25-1 and TRBJ1-2; 8 nucleotides line up with TRBD1. DNA of the CDR3: TGTGCCAGCAGTGAAACAGGGGGTAAGAATGGCTACACCTTC. It codes for CASSETGGKNGYTF.